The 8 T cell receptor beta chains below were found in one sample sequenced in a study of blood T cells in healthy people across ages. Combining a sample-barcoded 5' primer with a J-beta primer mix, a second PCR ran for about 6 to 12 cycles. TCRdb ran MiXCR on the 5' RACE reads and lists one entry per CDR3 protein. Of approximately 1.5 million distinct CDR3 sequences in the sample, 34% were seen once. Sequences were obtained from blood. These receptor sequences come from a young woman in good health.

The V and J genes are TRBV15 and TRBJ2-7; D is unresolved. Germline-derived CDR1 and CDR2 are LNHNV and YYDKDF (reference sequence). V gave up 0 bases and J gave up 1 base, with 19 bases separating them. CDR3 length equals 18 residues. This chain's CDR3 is CATSRDPPVRLRSYEQYF. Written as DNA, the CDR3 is TGTGCCACCAGCAGAGATCCCCCAGTACGGCTGAGATCCTACGAGCAGTACTTC.

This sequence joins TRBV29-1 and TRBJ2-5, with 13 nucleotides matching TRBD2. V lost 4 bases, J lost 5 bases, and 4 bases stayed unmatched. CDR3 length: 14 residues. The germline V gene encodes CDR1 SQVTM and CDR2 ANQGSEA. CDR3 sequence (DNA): TGCAGCGTTGGTGCGACTAGCGGGGGGGAGACCCAGTACTTC. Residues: CSVGATSGGETQYF.

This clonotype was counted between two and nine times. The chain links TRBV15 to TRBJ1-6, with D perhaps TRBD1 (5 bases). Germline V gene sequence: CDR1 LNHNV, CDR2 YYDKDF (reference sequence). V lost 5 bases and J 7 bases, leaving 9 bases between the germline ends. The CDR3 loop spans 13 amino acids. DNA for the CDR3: TGTGCCACCAGCTCAGGGCTAAATTCACCCCTCCACTTT. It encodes CATSSGLNSPLHF.

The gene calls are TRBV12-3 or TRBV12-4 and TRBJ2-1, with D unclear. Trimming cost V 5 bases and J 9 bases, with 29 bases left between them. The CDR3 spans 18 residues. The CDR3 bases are TGTGCCAGCAGTCTCCAGATCGTCAGCGCCGAGGCCTGGGGTGAGCAGTTCTTC. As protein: CASSLQIVSAEAWGEQFF.

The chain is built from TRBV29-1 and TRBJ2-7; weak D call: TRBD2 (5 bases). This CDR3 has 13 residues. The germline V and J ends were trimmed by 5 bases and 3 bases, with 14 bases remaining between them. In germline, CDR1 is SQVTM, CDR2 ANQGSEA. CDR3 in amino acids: CSVCDKGDYEQYF. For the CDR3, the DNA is TGCAGCGTTTGTGATAAGGGAGACTACGAGCAGTACTTC.

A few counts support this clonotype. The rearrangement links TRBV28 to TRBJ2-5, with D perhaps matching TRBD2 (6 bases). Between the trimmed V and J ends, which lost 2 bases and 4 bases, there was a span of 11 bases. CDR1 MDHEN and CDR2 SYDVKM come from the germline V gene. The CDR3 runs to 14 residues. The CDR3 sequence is CASSLPLARETQYF. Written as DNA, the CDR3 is TGTGCCAGCAGTTTACCACTAGCCCGAGAGACCCAGTACTTC.

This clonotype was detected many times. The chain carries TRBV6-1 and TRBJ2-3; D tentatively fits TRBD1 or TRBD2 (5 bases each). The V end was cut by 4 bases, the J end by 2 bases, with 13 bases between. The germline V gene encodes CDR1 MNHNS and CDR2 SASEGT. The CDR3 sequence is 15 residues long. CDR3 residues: CASSASGRITDTQYF. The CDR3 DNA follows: TGTGCCAGCAGTGCTTCGGGGCGGATCACAGATACGCAGTATTTT.

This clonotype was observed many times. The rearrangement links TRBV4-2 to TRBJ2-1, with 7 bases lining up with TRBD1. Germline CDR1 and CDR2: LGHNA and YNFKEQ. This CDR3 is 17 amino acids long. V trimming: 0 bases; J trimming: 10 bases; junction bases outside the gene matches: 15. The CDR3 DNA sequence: TGTGCCAGCAGCCAAGATTTTGGTGACAGGGTGTCATGGGAGCAGTTCTTC. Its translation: CASSQDFGDRVSWEQFF.